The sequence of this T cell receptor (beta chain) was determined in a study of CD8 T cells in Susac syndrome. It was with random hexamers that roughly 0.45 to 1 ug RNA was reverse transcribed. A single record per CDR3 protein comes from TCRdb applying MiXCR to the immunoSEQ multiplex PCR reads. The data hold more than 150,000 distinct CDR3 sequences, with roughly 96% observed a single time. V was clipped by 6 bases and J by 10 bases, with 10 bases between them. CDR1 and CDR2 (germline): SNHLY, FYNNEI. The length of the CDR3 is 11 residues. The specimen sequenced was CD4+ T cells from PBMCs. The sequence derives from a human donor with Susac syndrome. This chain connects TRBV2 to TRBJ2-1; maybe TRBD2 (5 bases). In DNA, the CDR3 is TGTGCCAGCAGCCCTCCGGGAGAGCAGTTCTTC. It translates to CASSPPGEQFF. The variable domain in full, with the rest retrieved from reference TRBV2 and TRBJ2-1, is EPEVTQTPSHQVTQMGQEVILRCVPISNHLYFYWYRQILGQKVEFLVSFYNNEISEKSEIFDDQFSVERPDGSNFTLKIRSTKLEDSAMYFCASSPPGEQFFGPGTRLTVL.